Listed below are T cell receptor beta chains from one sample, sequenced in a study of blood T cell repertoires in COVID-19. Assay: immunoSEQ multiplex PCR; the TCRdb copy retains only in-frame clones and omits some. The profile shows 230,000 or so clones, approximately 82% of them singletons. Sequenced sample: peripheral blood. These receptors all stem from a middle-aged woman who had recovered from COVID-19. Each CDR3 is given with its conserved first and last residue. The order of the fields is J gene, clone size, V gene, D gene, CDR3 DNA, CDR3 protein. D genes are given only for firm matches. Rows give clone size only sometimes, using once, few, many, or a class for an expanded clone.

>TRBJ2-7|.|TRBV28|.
TGTGCCAGCAGGGGCAACGAGCAGTACTTC
CASRGNEQYF
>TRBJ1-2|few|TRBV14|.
TGTGCCAGCAGCCAAGTGTACAGCTATGGCTACACCTTC
CASSQVYSYGYTF
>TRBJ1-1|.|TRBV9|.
TGTGCCAGCCGGGGGGCCCCAATGAACACTGAAGCTTTCTTT
CASRGAPMNTEAFF
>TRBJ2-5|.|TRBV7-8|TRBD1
TGTGCCAGCAGCCGAACGCGGGGACAGGGTAGGGAGACCCAGTACTTC
CASSRTRGQGRETQYF
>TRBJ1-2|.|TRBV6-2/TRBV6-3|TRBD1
TGTGCCAGCAGTTCACAGGGGTATGGCTACACCTTC
CASSSQGYGYTF
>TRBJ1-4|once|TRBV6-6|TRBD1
TGTGCCAGCAGTCTTGGACAGGGGGTTATTAATGAAAAACTGTTTTTT
CASSLGQGVINEKLFF
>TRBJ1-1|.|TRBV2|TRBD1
TGTGCCAGCGTCCGGGACAGGGAAGGAAACACTGAAGCTTTCTTT
CASVRDREGNTEAFF
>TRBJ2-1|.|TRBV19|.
TGTGCCAGTAGTATAGTCGGAGGGGGCCGGAATGAGCAGTTCTTC
CASSIVGGGRNEQFF
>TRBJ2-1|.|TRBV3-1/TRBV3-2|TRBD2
TGTGCCAGCACTTCGACTAGCCAAACAAATGAGCAGTTCTTC
CASTSTSQTNEQFF
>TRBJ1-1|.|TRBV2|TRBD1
TGTGCCAGCAGGATCCGGACAGGGGGGACCACTGAAGCTTTCTTT
CASRIRTGGTTEAFF
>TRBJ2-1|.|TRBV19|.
TGTGCCAGTAGTTCCTACTCCGGGACTCCCTGGGATGAGCAGTTCTTC
CASSSYSGTPWDEQFF
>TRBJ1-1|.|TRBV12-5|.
TGTGCTAGTGGTTTGGTAGTAGGGGTCATGACTGAAGCTTTCTTT
CASGLVVGVMTEAFF
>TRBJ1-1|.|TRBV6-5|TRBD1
TGTGCCAGCAGCGATTCAGGGGGCACTGAAGCTTTCTTT
CASSDSGGTEAFF
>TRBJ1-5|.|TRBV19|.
TGTGCCAGTAGTACACTAGCGGACGGCAATCAGCCCCAGCATTTT
CASSTLADGNQPQHF
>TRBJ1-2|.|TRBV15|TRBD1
TGTGCCACCAGCAGAGATTACGACAGGGTCGGCTTTGGCTACACCTTC
CATSRDYDRVGFGYTF
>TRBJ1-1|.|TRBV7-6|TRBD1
TGTGCCAGCAGCTATCTGGACAGGGGGCCCAGGAGAGCTTTCTTT
CASSYLDRGPRRAFF
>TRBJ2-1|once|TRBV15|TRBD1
TGTGCCACCAGCAGCCGGGACAGTAAAGACAATGAGCAGTTCTTC
CATSSRDSKDNEQFF
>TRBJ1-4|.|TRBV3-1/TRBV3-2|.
TGTGCCAGCAGCCATACAGGGTTGGGTGAAAAACTGTTTTTT
CASSHTGLGEKLFF
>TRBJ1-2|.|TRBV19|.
TGTGCCAGTAGTCCTTCATCAGGGGAGAACTATGGCTACACCTTC
CASSPSSGENYGYTF
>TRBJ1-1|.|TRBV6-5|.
TGTGCCAGCAGTCAGAACAACGGGGAAGCTTTCTTT
CASSQNNGEAFF
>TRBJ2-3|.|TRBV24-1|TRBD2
TGTGCCACCAGGCCTAGCGGGGGGGCCAACACAGATACGCAGTATTTT
CATRPSGGANTDTQYF
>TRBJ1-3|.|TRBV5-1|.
TGCGCCAGCAGCGCCTCAGGGGTAGAAGGAAACACCATATATTTT
CASSASGVEGNTIYF